The present entry profiles one TCR beta chain with its context. What it binds is not known. The data are from a study of cytomegalovirus exposure and HLA in healthy donors. Study outcomes and limitations: At a 0.05 false discovery rate, a later analysis found around 15,000 TCR beta sequences to be associated with HLA alleles. A later analysis found TCR association rates differed by HLA locus, highest for DRB1 and lowest for HLA-C.

Primers included in the PCR were 60 Vbeta and 13 Jbeta primers. Assay: immunoSEQ multiplex PCR; the TCRdb copy retains only in-frame clones and omits some. Here the sample spans approximately 240,000 clones, 77% being singletons. Sample: PBMCs. The sequence came from a woman aged 55 to 70 in good health and CMV-seropositive.

Written as DNA, the CDR3 is TGTGCCAGCAGACAGGGGTACGAGCAGTACTTC. Translating it yields CASRQGYEQYF. V is TRBV2 and J is TRBJ2-7, with 7 bases fitting TRBD1. CDR1 is SNHLY, CDR2 FYNNEI, per germline. V was pared by 6 bases and J by 4 bases, with 0 bases of the junction left unmatched. This CDR3 spans 11 amino acids.